These 24 T cell receptor beta chains originate from one sample sequenced in a study of blood T cell repertoires in COVID-19. Profiling relied on immunoSEQ multiplex PCR, and the TCRdb table lists in-frame clones only, not all of them. The sample has over 150,000 clones; about 88% are singletons. The specimen sequenced was PBMCs or T cells enriched from blood (not recorded which). The receptors derive from a woman between 45 and 65 years old who had recovered from COVID-19.

The chain has TRBV9 and TRBJ1-1, with D perhaps matching TRBD1 (6 bases). The CDR3 loop spans 14 amino acids. Trimming shortened V by 4 bases and J by 6 bases, and 16 bases separated the two germline ends. Germline V gives CDR1 SGDLS, CDR2 YYNGEE. CDR3 region: CASSPQGWGPEAFF. The CDR3 DNA is TGTGCCAGCAGCCCTCAGGGGTGGGGTCCTGAAGCTTTCTTT.

This sequence joins TRBV19 and TRBJ2-5, with 8 bases identical to TRBD2. The germline CDR1 and CDR2 sequences are LNHDA and SQIVND (reference sequence). Losses at the gene ends were 1 base for V and 5 bases for J; bases not matched to a gene: 12. The CDR3 totals 17 residues. The CDR3 sequence: CASSIGGTRPMGETQYF. The DNA for the CDR3 is TGTGCCAGTAGTATAGGGGGGACTAGACCGATGGGGGAGACCCAGTACTTC.

The chain combines TRBV11-2 with TRBJ2-1; D unresolved. Trimming removed 1 base from V and 4 bases from J, with 11 bases in between. CDR3 size: 15 residues. Germline V gene lookup returns CDR1 SGHAT and CDR2 FQNNGV. DNA of the CDR3: TGTGCCAGCAGCTTAGTAGCTCGAATATACAATGAGCAGTTCTTC. This encodes CASSLVARIYNEQFF.

This clone was picked up a small number of times. V and J are TRBV5-1 and TRBJ2-1, with D hard to call. The CDR3 runs to 13 residues. V lost 0 bases, J lost 12 bases, and 13 bases lay in between. Germline V lookup: CDR1 SGHRS, CDR2 YFSETQ. The CDR3 DNA follows: TGCGCCAGCAGCTTGGGCGACTCCCAGCGGCAGTTCTTC. Protein: CASSLGDSQRQFF.

The rearrangement links TRBV2 to TRBJ1-4, with 9 bases fitting TRBD1. Germline V gene lookup returns CDR1 SNHLY and CDR2 FYNNEI. The trim removed 3 bases at V and 7 bases at J, leaving 6 bases unmatched. This CDR3 region has 15 residues. CDR3 amino acids: CASSDRTGVGEKLFF. CDR3 coding DNA: TGTGCCAGCAGTGACAGGACAGGGGTCGGTGAAAAACTGTTTTTT.

The V and J genes are TRBV7-8 and TRBJ2-7; the D gene is possibly TRBD2 (7 bases). Germline values: CDR1 SGHVS, CDR2 FQNEAQ. CDR3 size: 13 residues. Trimming left V 6 bases short and J 12 bases short, with 21 bases between. The DNA of the CDR3 is TGTGCCAGCAGAGAGGGGGGGAAGCTTTTTTGGTACTTC. Amino acid sequence: CASREGGKLFWYF.

The chain employs TRBV7-2 and TRBJ2-1; D gene unclear. The CDR3 extends over 13 amino acids. The V and J ends lost 6 bases and 9 bases respectively, with 15 bases between them. The V gene's germline CDR1 is SGHTA and CDR2 FQGNSA. The CDR3 DNA is TGTGCCAGCAGTTTCAGGTCCCAAGGTGAGCAGTTCTTC. It yields the protein CASSFRSQGEQFF.

The chain joins TRBV2 to TRBJ1-1, with D maybe TRBD1 (5 bases). CDR1 is SNHLY, CDR2 FYNNEI, per germline. Trimming shortened V by 10 bases and J by 6 bases, and 18 bases separated the two germline ends. The CDR3 runs to 13 residues. The chain's CDR3 is CATYRGGEAEAFF. CDR3 in DNA: TGTGCCACCTACCGCGGGGGGGAGGCTGAAGCTTTCTTT.

The gene calls are TRBV11-2 and TRBJ2-7; no firm D call. V gave up 5 bases and J gave up 0 bases, with 5 bases separating them. The germline V gene has CDR1 SGHAT and CDR2 FQNNGV. The CDR3 length is 12 residues. The CDR3 spells CASSAHSYEQYF. The CDR3 DNA reads TGTGCCAGCAGCGCACACTCCTACGAGCAGTACTTC.

The chain has TRBV19 and TRBJ1-2; TRBD1 might be the D (5 bases). Trimming took off 3 bases at V and 7 bases at J, with 12 bases between the two ends. Germline V gives CDR1 LNHDA, CDR2 SQIVND (reference sequence). The CDR3 totals 13 residues. The CDR3 bases are TGTGCCAGTAGTATGCGGCAGGGAGGTGGCTACACCTTC. It specifies CASSMRQGGGYTF.

The chain recombines TRBV5-8 with TRBJ2-1, with TRBD1 as a possible D gene (5 bases). The CDR3 loop spans 15 amino acids. V was trimmed by 1 base and J by 6 bases, leaving 14 bases between them. The germline V gene has CDR1 SGHTS and CDR2 YDEGEE. CDR3 protein: CASSLRQGRANEQFF. The DNA for the CDR3 is TGTGCCAGCAGCTTGCGGCAGGGAAGGGCCAATGAGCAGTTCTTC.

This clone came up a few times. CDR3 bases: TGTGCCAGCAGCTTAGATCTCGGGGGGTTGAACACTGAAGCTTTCTTT. Protein sequence: CASSLDLGGLNTEAFF. The gene calls are TRBV11-2 and TRBJ1-1; maybe TRBD1 (5 bases). The V end was cut by 0 bases, the J end by 0 bases, with 11 bases between. The germline CDR1 and CDR2 sequences are SGHAT and FQNNGV. The CDR3 runs to 16 residues.

V usage is TRBV27 and J usage is TRBJ2-7; 8 bases fit TRBD1. The CDR3 runs to 14 residues. V gave up 4 bases and J gave up 5 bases; unmatched junction bases: 7. Germline V gene data show CDR1 as MNHEY and CDR2 as SMNVEV (reference sequence). The CDR3 nucleotides read TGTGCCAGCAGTTCTACCTGGACAGGGAACGAGCAGTACTTC. It translates to CASSSTWTGNEQYF.

This clone was observed once. The chain couples TRBV9 to TRBJ2-2; 7 bases line up with TRBD2. The CDR3 has 18 amino acids. The germline V gene encodes CDR1 SGDLS and CDR2 YYNGEE. Trimming removed 0 bases from V and 4 bases from J; junction bases left unmatched: 12. For the CDR3, the DNA is TGTGCCAGCAGCGTAGGCCCCTCCCGGGGGAGGGGCACCGGGGAGCTGTTTTTT. This encodes CASSVGPSRGRGTGELFF.

The V gene is TRBV12-3 or TRBV12-4, the J gene TRBJ1-1, with D uncertain. Trimming left V 6 bases short and J 8 bases short, with 13 bases between. This CDR3 has 12 residues. Written as DNA, the CDR3 is TGTGCCAGCAGGAAAAACACCGTCGAAGCTTTCTTT. It specifies CASRKNTVEAFF.

V usage is TRBV28 and J usage is TRBJ2-2, with 12 positions matching TRBD2. With V trimmed by 5 bases and J by 5 bases, 3 bases remained unmatched. This CDR3 has 15 residues. Germline values: CDR1 MDHEN, CDR2 SYDVKM. The CDR3 DNA reads TGTGCCAGCAGTGCTAGCGGGAGGGAGACCGGGGAGCTGTTTTTT. It yields the protein CASSASGRETGELFF.

The chain combines TRBV4-1 with TRBJ1-5; D ambiguous. CDR1 is MGHRA, CDR2 YSYEKL, per germline. Trimming left V 0 bases short and J 6 bases short, with 6 bases between. This CDR3 is 13 amino acids long. CDR3 nucleotide sequence: TGCGCCAGCAGCCAAGATCTGTTTCAGCCCCAGCATTTT. Residues: CASSQDLFQPQHF.

This clone appeared a single time. The chain couples TRBV7-3 to TRBJ2-2; 8 bases are shared with TRBD2. The J segment lost 7 bases and the V segment lost 5 bases, leaving 12 bases of the junction unmatched. This CDR3 is 16 amino acids long. From germline, CDR1 is SGHTA and CDR2 FQGTGA. CDR3 sequence: CASSQKAGLGDGELFF. The CDR3 DNA reads TGTGCCAGCAGCCAAAAAGCGGGACTAGGGGACGGGGAGCTGTTTTTT. Full variable domain (rest looked up from reference TRBV7-3 and TRBJ2-2): GAGVSQTPSNKVTEKGKYVELRCDPISGHTALYWYRQSLGQGPEFLIYFQGTGAADDSGLPNDRFFAVRPEGSVSTLKIQRTERGDSAVYLCASSQKAGLGDGELFFGEGSRLTVL.

The V gene is TRBV4-1, the J gene TRBJ1-2; D not resolved. Trimming shortened V by 4 bases and J by 0 bases, and 12 bases separated the two germline ends. Germline-derived CDR1 and CDR2 are MGHRA and YSYEKL. This CDR3 comprises 15 residues. The CDR3 nucleotides read TGCGCCAGCAGCCCCCGCGGGGAAACTAACTATGGCTACACCTTC. Residues: CASSPRGETNYGYTF.

The chain is built from TRBV11-2 and TRBJ2-7, with 7 bases identical to TRBD2. Germline CDR1 SGHAT, CDR2 FQNNGV. The CDR3 totals 15 residues. V shed 0 bases, J shed 3 bases, and the junction held 5 bases outside the gene matches. The CDR3 sequence is CASSLEVGGNYEQYF. In DNA, the CDR3 is TGTGCCAGCAGCTTAGAGGTGGGAGGGAACTACGAGCAGTACTTC. Combining the CDR3 with reference TRBV11-2 and TRBJ2-7 gives the whole variable domain EAGVAQSPRYKIIEKRQSVAFWCNPISGHATLYWYQQILGQGPKLLIQFQNNGVVDDSQLPKDRFSAERLKGVDSTLKIQPAKLEDSAVYLCASSLEVGGNYEQYFGPGTRLTVT.

J is TRBJ2-7 and V is TRBV21-1; TRBD2 is the table's D call and was not checked against the DNA. TRBV21-1 is an annotated pseudogene. The length of the CDR3 is 16 residues. The CDR3 nucleotides are TGTGCCAGCAGCAAAGGGAGAGGTGCGAACTCCTACGAGCAGTACTTC. This translates into CASSKGRGANSYEQYF.

The chain carries TRBV27 and TRBJ2-1, with no clear D. The V end lost 1 base, the J end lost 10 bases, and 8 bases lay between the germline ends. The CDR3 is 12 amino acids. Germline-derived CDR1 and CDR2 are MNHEY and SMNVEV (reference sequence). The DNA of the CDR3 is TGTGCCAGCAGTTTATTGGGCCGAGAGCAGTTCTTC. Protein: CASSLLGREQFF.

The rearrangement links TRBV7-2 to TRBJ2-5; no reliable D call. Trimming took off 2 bases at V and 4 bases at J, with 8 bases between the two ends. The CDR3 is made up of 13 amino acids. The germline gives CDR1 SGHTA, CDR2 FQGNSA. CDR3 amino acids: CASSLSLGETQYF. The CDR3 DNA reads as TGTGCCAGCAGCTTAAGCCTAGGAGAGACCCAGTACTTC.

The gene calls are TRBV19 and TRBJ1-5, with TRBD1 matching 9 bases. The CDR3 extends over 18 amino acids. V shed 1 base and J 4 bases; nucleotides not matched to a gene: 11. Germline CDR1 is LNHDA and CDR2 is SQIVND (reference sequence). DNA for the CDR3: TGTGCCAGTAGTATAGCGCCGGGAAGGGGACAGGGAAATCAGCCCCAGCATTTT. Its protein is CASSIAPGRGQGNQPQHF.